The clone carrying this T cell receptor beta chain has a handful of counts. Its antigen is undetermined. The CDR3 sequence is 15 residues long. V was pared by 2 bases and J by 3 bases, with 13 bases between. The germline V gene encodes CDR1 MGHRA and CDR2 YSYEKL. Researchers prepared the TCRbeta library using unique molecular identifiers, the study reports. TCRdb reprocessed the PCR reads with MiXCR, giving one entry per CDR3 protein. The sample lists fewer than 1 million distinct CDR3 sequences; less than 20% were seen once. This record belongs to a study of T-cell reconstitution after alpha-beta-depleted transplantation in children. Regarding the study as a whole: A year had passed since transplant, and T-cell counts and diversity by then came mostly from newly produced T cells.

This sequence joins TRBV4-1 and TRBJ1-2, with D possibly matching TRBD1 (6 bases). The sequence was obtained from a male patient under 18 who had a stem cell transplant for acute lymphoblastic leukemia, so the T cells may come from the graft donor. Here the sequenced sample was PBMCs, mostly from graft donor cells, taken 360 days after TCRalphabeta/CD19-depleted stem cell transplant. The CDR3 region has the DNA TGCGCCAGCAGCCAATGGAGGGGACACGACTATGGCTACACCTTC. This gives the protein CASSQWRGHDYGYTF.